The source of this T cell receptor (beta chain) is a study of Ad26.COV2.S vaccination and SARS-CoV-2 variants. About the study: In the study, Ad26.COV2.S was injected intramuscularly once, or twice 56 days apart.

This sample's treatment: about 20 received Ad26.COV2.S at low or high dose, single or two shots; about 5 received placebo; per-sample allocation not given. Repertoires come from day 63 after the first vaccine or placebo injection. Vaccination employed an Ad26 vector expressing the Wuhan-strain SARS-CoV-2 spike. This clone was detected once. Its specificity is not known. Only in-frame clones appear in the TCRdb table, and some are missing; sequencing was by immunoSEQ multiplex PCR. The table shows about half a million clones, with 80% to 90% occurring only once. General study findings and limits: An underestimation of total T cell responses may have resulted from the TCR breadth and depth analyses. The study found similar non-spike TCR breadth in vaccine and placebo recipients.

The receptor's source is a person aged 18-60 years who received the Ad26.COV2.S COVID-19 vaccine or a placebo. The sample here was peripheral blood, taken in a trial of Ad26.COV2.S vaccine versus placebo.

The CDR3 loop is CASSGGQVYGLGPGELFF. Written as DNA, the CDR3 is TGTGCCAGCAGCGGAGGTCAGGTCTACGGACTCGGGCCGGGGGAGCTGTTTTTT. The chain combines TRBV11-2 with TRBJ2-2; D perhaps matches TRBD2 (5 bases). The ends were cut back, 5 bases at V and 8 bases at J, with 27 bases in the middle. CDR3 length: 18 residues. Germline values: CDR1 SGHAT, CDR2 FQNNGV.